This TCR beta chain was recorded in a study of T cell repertoires in cytomegalovirus infection. Study overall: From public TCR beta signatures came an indication of both CMV infection and matching HLA type.

This clonotype was picked up a small number of times. Antigen unknown. Deletions cut 7 bases from V and 3 bases from J, with 19 bases between. The CDR3 spans 14 residues. The germline V gene encodes CDR1 DFQATT and CDR2 SNEGSKA (reference sequence). Each CDR3 protein is one row after TCRdb ran MiXCR on the reads. The sample yields hundreds of thousands of distinct CDR3 sequences, about 17% seen once. Study-level points and caveats: CMV-specific TCR beta clonotypes restricted by HLA-C were the ones dominating the ex vivo response. Individuals carrying CMV plus the relevant HLA were identified by cumulative frequency of public TCR beta families.

The sequence was collected from a human donor in good health (CMV status not recorded). Some clones in this sample may be carry-over from other donors' samples. This chain uses TRBV20-1 with TRBJ2-7, with a weak D call TRBD2 (5 bases). Sequencing used PBMCs. The CDR3 DNA sequence: TGCAGTGTTCCGAGGGCAGCCACTTACTACGAGCAGTACTTC. Translated, it gives CSVPRAATYYEQYF.